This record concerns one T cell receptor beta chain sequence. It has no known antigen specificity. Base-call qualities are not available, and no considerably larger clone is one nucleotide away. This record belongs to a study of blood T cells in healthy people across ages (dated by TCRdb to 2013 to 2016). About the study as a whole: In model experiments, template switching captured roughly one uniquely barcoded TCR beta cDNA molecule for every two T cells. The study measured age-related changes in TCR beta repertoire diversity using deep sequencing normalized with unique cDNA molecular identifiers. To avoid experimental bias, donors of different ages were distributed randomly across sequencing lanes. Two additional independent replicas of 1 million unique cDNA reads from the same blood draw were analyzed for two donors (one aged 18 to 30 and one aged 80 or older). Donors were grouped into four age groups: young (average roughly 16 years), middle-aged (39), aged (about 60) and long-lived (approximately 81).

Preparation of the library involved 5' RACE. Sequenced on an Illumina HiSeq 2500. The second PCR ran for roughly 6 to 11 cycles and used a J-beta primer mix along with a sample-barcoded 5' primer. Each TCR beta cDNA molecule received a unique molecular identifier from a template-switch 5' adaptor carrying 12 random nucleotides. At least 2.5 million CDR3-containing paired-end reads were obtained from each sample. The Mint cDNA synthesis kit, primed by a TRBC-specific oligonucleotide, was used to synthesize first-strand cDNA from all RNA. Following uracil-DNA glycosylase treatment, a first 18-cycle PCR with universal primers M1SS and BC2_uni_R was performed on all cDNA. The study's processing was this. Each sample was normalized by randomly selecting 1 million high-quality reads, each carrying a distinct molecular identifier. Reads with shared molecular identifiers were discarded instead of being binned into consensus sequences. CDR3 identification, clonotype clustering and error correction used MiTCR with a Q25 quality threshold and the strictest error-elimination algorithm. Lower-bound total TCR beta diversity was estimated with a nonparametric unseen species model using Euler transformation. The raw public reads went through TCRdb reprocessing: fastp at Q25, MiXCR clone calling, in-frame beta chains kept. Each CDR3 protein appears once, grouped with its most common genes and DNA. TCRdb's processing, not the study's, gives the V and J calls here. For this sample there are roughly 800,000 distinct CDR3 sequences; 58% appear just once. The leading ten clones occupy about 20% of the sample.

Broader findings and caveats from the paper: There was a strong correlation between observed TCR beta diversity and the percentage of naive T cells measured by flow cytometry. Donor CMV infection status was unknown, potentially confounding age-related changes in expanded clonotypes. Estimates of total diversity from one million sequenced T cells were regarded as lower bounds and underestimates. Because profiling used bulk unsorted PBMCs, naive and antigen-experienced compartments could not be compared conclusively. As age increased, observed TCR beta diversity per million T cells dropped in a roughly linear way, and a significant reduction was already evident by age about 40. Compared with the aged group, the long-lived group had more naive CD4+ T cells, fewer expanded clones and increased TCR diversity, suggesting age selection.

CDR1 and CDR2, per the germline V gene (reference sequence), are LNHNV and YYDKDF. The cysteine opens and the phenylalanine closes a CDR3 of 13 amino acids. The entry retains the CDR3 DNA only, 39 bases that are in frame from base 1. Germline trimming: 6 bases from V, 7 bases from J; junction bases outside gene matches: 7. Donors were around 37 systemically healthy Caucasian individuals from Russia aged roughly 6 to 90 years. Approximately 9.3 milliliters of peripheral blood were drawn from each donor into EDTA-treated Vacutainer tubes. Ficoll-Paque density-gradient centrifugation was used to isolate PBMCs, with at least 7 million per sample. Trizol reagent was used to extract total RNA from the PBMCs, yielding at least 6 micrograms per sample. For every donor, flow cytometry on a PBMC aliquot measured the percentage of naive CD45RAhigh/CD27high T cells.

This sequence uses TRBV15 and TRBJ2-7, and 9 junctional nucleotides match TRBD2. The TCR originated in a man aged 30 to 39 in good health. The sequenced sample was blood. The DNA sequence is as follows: TGTGCCACCAGTGCTGGACTAGCGAAGGAGCAGTACTTC. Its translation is CATSAGLAKEQYF.